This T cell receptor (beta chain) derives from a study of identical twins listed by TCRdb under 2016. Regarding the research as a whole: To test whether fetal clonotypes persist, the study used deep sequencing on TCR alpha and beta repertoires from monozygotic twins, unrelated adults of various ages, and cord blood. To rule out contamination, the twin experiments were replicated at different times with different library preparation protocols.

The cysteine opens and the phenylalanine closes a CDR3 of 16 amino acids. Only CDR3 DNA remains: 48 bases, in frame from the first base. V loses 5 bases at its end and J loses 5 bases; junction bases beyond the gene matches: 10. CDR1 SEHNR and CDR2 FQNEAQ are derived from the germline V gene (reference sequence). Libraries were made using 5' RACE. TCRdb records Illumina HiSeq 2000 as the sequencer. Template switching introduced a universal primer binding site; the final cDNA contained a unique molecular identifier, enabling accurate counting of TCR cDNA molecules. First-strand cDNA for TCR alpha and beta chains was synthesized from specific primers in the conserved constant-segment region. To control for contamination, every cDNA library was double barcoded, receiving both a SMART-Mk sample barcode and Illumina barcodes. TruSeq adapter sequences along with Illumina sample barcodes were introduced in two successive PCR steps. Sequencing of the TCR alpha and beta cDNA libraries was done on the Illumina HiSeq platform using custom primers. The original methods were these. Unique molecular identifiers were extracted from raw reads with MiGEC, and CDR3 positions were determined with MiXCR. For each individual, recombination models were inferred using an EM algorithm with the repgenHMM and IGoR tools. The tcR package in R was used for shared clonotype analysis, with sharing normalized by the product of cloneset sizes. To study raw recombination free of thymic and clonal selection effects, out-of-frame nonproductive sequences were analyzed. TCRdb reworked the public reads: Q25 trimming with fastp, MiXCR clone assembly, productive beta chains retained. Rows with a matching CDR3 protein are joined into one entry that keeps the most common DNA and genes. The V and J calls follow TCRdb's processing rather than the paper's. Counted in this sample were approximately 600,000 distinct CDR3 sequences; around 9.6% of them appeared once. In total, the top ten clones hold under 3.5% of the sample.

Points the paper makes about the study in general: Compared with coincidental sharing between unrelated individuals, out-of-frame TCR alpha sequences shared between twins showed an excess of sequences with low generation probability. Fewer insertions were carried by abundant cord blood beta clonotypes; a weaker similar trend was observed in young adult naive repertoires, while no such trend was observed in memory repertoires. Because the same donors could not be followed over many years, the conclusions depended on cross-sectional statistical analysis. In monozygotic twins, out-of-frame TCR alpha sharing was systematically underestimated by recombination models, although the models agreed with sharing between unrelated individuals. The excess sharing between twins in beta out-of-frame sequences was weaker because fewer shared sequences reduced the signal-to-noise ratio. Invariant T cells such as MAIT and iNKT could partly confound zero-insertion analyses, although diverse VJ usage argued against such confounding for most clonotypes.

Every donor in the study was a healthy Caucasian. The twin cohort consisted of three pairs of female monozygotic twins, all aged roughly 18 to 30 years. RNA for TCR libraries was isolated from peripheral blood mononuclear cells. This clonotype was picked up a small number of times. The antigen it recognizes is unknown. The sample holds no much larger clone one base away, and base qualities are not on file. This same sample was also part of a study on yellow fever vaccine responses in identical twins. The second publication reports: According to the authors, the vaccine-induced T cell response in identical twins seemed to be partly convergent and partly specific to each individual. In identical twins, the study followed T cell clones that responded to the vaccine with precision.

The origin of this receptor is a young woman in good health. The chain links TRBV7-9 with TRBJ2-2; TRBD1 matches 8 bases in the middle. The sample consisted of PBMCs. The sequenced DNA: TGTGCCAGCAGCATCGCCGGGACAGGCTTGACCGGGGAGCTGTTTTTT. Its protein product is CASSIAGTGLTGELFF.